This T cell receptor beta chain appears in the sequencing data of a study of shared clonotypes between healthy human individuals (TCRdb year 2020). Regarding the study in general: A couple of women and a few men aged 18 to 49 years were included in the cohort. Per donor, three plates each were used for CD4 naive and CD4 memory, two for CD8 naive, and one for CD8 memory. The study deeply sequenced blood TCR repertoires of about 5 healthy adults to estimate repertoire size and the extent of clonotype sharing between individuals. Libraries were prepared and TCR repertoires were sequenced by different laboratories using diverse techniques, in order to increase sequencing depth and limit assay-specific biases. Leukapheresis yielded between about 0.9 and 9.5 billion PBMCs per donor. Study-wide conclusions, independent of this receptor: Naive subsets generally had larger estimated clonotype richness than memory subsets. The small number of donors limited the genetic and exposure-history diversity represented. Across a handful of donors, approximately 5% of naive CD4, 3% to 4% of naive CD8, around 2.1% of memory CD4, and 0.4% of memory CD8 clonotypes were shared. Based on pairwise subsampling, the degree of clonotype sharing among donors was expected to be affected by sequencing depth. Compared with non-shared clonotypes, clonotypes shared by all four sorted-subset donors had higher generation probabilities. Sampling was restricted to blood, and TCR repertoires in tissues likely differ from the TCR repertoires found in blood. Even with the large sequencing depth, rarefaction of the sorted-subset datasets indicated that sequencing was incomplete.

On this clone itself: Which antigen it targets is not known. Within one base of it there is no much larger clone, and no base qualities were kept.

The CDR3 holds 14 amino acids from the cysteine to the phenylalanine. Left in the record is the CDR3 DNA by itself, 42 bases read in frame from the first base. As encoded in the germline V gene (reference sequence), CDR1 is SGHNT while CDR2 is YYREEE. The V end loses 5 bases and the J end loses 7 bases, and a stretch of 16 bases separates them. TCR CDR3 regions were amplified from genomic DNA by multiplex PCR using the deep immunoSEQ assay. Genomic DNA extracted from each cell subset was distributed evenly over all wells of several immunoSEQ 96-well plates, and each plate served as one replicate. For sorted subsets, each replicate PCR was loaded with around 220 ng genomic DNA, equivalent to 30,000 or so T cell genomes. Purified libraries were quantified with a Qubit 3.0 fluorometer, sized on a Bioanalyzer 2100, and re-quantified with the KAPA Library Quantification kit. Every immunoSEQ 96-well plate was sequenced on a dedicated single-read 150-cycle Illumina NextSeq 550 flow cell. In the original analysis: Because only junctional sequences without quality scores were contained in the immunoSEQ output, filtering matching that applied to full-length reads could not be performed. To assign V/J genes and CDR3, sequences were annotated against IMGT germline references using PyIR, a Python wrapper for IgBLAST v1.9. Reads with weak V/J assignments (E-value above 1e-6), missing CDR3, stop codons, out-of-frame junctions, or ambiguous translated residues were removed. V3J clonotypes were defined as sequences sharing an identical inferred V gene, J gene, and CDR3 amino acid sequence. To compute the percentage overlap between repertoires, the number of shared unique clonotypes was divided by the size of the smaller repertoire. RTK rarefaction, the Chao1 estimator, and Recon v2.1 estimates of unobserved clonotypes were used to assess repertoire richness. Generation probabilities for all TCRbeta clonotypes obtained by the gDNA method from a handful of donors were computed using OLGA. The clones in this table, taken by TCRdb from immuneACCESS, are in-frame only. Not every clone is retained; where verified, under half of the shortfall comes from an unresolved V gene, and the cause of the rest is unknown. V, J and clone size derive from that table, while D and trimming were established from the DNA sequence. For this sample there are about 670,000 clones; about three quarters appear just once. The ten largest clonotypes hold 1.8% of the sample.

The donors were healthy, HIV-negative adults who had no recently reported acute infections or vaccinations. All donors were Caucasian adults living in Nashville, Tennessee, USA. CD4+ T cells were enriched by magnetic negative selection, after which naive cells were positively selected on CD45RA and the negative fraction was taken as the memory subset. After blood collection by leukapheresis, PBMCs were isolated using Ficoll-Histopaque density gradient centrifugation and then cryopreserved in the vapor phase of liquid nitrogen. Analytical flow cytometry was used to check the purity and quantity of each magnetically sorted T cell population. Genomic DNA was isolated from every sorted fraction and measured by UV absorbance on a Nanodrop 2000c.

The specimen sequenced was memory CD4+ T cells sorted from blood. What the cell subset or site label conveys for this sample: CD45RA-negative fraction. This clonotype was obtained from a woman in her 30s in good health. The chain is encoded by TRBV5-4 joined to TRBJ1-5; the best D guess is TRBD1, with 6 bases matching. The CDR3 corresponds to CASSKQGSGQPQHF. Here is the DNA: TGTGCCAGCAGTAAGCAGGGGTCGGGCCAGCCCCAGCATTTT.